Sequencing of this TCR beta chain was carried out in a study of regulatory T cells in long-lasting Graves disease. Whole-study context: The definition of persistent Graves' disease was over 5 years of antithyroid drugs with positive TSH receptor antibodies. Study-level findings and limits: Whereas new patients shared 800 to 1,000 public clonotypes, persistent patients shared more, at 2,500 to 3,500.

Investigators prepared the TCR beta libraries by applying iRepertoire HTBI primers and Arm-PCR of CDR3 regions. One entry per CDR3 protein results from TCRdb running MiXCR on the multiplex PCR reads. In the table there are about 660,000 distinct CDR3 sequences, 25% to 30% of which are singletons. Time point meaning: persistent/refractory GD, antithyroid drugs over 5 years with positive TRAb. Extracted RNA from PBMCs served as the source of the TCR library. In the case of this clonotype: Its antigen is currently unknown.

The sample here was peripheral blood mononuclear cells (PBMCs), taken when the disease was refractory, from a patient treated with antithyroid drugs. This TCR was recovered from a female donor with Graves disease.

The CDR3 DNA reads as TGCAGTGCTAGAGCGGGGGGGCCCAATCAGCCCCAGCATTTT. Residues: CSARAGGPNQPQHF. This chain links TRBV20-1 with TRBJ1-5, with TRBD1 as a possible D gene (6 bases). Germline CDR1 is DFQATT and CDR2 is SNEGSKA (reference sequence). The CDR3 consists of 14 residues. Trimming shortened V by 1 base and J by 3 bases, and 10 bases separated the two germline ends.